The 20 T cell receptor beta chains below were found in one sample sequenced in a study of TIL therapy for anti-PD-1-resistant metastatic lung cancer. The libraries were made with immunoSEQ v3. TCRdb's table, derived via immunoSEQ multiplex PCR, lists solely in-frame clones and lacks some. This sample has about 15,000 clones, with 86% found just once. Time point in this sample: pre-treatment sample, taken before nivolumab and TIL therapy. The input for sequencing was blood, taken at baseline. The source of these receptors is a person aged 25 to 85 with non-small cell lung cancer.

The chain carries TRBV5-6 and TRBJ1-1, with D possibly matching TRBD1 (5 bases). Trimming left V 1 base short and J 2 bases short, with 12 bases between. Germline V gene sequence: CDR1 SGHDT, CDR2 YYEEEE. This CDR3 region has 15 residues. This chain's CDR3 is CASSLFIGVNTEAFF. Here the CDR3 DNA reads TGTGCCAGCAGCTTGTTCATAGGGGTAAACACTGAAGCTTTCTTT.

A word on this clone: The sample carries other DNA sequences with the same CDR3. V gene TRBV6-1 combines with J gene TRBJ2-5; TRBD1 matches 9 bases. V shed 5 bases and J 5 bases; nucleotides not matched to a gene: 3. Per germline, CDR1 MNHNS and CDR2 SASEGT. CDR3 length: 13 amino acids. Here the CDR3 reads CASSRDRDETQYF. CDR3 sequence (DNA): TGTGCCAGCAGTAGGGACAGGGATGAGACCCAGTACTTC.

The chain couples TRBV6-1 to TRBJ2-5; 9 bases align to TRBD2. Looked up from germline, CDR1 is MNHNS and CDR2 is SASEGT. The CDR3 has 14 residues. V dropped 8 bases and J dropped 5; count of bases not matched to a gene: 9. The CDR3 sequence: CASRNGLAKETQYF. CDR3 DNA: TGTGCCAGCCGAAATGGACTAGCGAAGGAGACCCAGTACTTC.

V gene TRBV14 combines with J gene TRBJ2-2, with D perhaps TRBD1 or TRBD2 (5 bases each). The germline CDR1 and CDR2 sequences are SGHDN and FVKESK. The CDR3 extends over 15 amino acids. V lost 5 bases and J lost 5, with 15 bases in between. CDR3 loop: CASSRGRRRTGELFF. In DNA, the CDR3 is TGTGCCAGCAGCAGGGGACGTAGGAGGACCGGGGAGCTGTTTTTT.

The CDR3 DNA reads TGCGCCAGCAGCCTTGAGGTTTCCTACGAGCAGTACTTC. Its translation: CASSLEVSYEQYF. The rearrangement joins TRBV4-3 to TRBJ2-7; D gene unclear. Trimming removed 4 bases at V and 1 base at J, with 8 bases between. The CDR3 extends over 13 amino acids. CDR1 is LGHNA and CDR2 is YSLEER in the germline V gene.

This clone has just a few counts. J is TRBJ1-1 and V is TRBV4-3, with 10 positions matching TRBD1. The CDR3 runs to 17 residues. V gave up 1 base and J gave up 5 bases; unmatched junction bases: 10. Germline V CDR1 and CDR2: LGHNA, YSLEER. The CDR3 loop is CASSQALGTGEGTEAFF. The CDR3 DNA reads as TGCGCCAGCAGCCAAGCCCTCGGGACAGGGGAAGGGACTGAAGCTTTCTTT.

The genes are TRBV7-3 and TRBJ2-2, with 9 bases matching TRBD2. This CDR3 is built from 15 residues. Per the germline V gene, CDR1 is SGHTA and CDR2 is FQGTGA. After removal of 5 bases from V and 4 bases from J, the junction contained 5 bases not matched to a gene. This CDR3 reads CASSPGGGGTGELFF. DNA of the CDR3: TGTGCCAGCAGCCCTGGCGGGGGGGGCACCGGGGAGCTGTTTTTT.

The chain is built from TRBV30 and TRBJ2-1; D possibly corresponds to TRBD1 (6 bases). Germline loops: CDR1 GTSNPN, CDR2 SVGIG (reference sequence). V lost 2 bases, J lost 3 bases, and 17 bases lay in between. The CDR3 is made up of 16 amino acids. Here the CDR3 DNA reads TGTGCCTGGAGTTTTACCGGGAAAGGGGGCTACAATGAGCAGTTCTTC. This gives the protein CAWSFTGKGGYNEQFF.

The J gene is TRBJ1-4, the V gene TRBV18; 10 positions match TRBD1. Germline V gene lookup returns CDR1 KGHSH and CDR2 LQKENI. J was trimmed by 5 bases and V by 3 bases; bases with no gene match: 0. There are 14 residues in the CDR3. The CDR3 bases are TGTGCCAGCTCACCGGGACAGGGGAATGAAAAACTGTTTTTT. Amino acid sequence: CASSPGQGNEKLFF.

The chain recombines TRBV18 with TRBJ2-5; a possible D gene is TRBD1 (6 bases). CDR1 and CDR2 (germline): KGHSH, LQKENI. Trimming pared 5 bases from V and 1 base from J, leaving 8 bases between. This CDR3 is 13 amino acids long. The CDR3 region has the DNA TGTGCCAGCTCATCGGACAGCCAAGAGACCCAGTACTTC. Its translation: CASSSDSQETQYF.

The chain is built from TRBV2 and TRBJ1-1, with D possibly matching TRBD1 (6 bases). The germline V gene encodes CDR1 SNHLY and CDR2 FYNNEI. V lost 7 bases and J lost 0, with 9 bases in between. CDR3 length: 13 residues. The CDR3 loop reads CASIRDMNTEAFF. CDR3 in DNA: TGTGCCAGCATTAGGGACATGAACACTGAAGCTTTCTTT.

The chain links TRBV5-1 to TRBJ2-3; no reliable D call. Germline V CDR1 and CDR2: SGHRS, YFSETQ. The CDR3 runs 11 residues. The V and J ends lost 4 bases and 4 bases respectively, with 4 bases between them. CDR3 amino acids: CASSEADTQYF. In DNA form, the CDR3 reads TGCGCCAGCAGCGAGGCAGATACGCAGTATTTT.

The chain uses TRBV27 and TRBJ2-3, with D perhaps given as TRBD1 or TRBD2 (5 bases each). Germline CDR1 and CDR2: MNHEY and SMNVEV (reference sequence). The CDR3 has 13 amino acids. Trimming shortened V by 2 bases and J by 4 bases, and 7 bases separated the two germline ends. The CDR3 spells CASSLQGPDTQYF. The DNA of the CDR3 is TGTGCCAGCAGTTTACAGGGACCAGATACGCAGTATTTT.

The V call is TRBV6-6, the J call TRBJ2-1, with D unresolved. The CDR3 covers 16 residues. V lost 4 bases and J 0 bases, leaving 13 bases between the germline ends. Germline CDR1 and CDR2: MNHNY and SVGAGI (reference sequence). CDR3 loop: CASSSPGVSSYNEQFF. The CDR3 nucleotides read TGTGCCAGCAGTTCGCCGGGCGTCAGCTCCTACAATGAGCAGTTCTTC.

This chain joins TRBV6-6 and TRBJ2-3; D gene uncertain. This CDR3 is built from 14 residues. The germline gives CDR1 MNHNY, CDR2 SVGAGI (reference sequence). The germline V and J ends were trimmed by 0 bases and 5 bases, with 9 bases remaining between them. CDR3 sequence (DNA): TGTGCCAGCAGTTACTCGATATCGGGAGATACGCAGTATTTT. Amino acid sequence: CASSYSISGDTQYF.

The chain has TRBV5-1 and TRBJ2-1; D unresolved. V was pared by 0 bases and J by 7 bases, with 8 bases between. CDR3 size: 13 residues. The germline V gene has CDR1 SGHRS and CDR2 YFSETQ. The CDR3 bases are TGCGCCAGCAGCTTGGCCGAGGTAAATGAGCAGTTCTTC. This codes for CASSLAEVNEQFF.

The chain has TRBV11-2 and TRBJ1-5; the D gene is possibly TRBD1 (5 bases). Germline assignment: CDR1 SGHAT and CDR2 FQNNGV. This CDR3 is built from 11 residues. V was pared by 3 bases and J by 9 bases, with 6 bases between. The CDR3 spells CASSFQGPQHF. DNA of the CDR3: TGTGCCAGCAGCTTCCAGGGGCCCCAGCATTTT.

This sequence joins TRBV7-2 and TRBJ2-7; the match to TRBD1 covers 7 bases. The germline V gene encodes CDR1 SGHTA and CDR2 FQGNSA. This CDR3 region has 18 residues. Trimming took 5 bases from V and 10 from J; bases not matched to a gene: 26. The CDR3 DNA reads as TGTGCCAGCAGCCCTCCCCCTTCCCCTTCGGACAGGCTTAGTAAACAGTACTTC. Residues: CASSPPPSPSDRLSKQYF.

The genes are TRBV2 and TRBJ1-2; D remains ambiguous. The germline V gene encodes CDR1 SNHLY and CDR2 FYNNEI. The CDR3 covers 13 residues. Trimming stripped 3 bases from V and 7 bases from J, with 12 bases between. The CDR3 region is CASSEGSWGGYTF. As DNA, the CDR3 is TGTGCCAGCAGTGAGGGGAGCTGGGGTGGCTACACCTTC.

The chain links TRBV7-9 to TRBJ2-2; maybe TRBD2 (6 bases). Per germline, CDR1 SEHNR and CDR2 FQNEAQ (reference sequence). The V and J ends lost 4 bases and 0 bases respectively, with 12 bases between them. The CDR3 is made up of 16 amino acids. CDR3 sequence reads: CASSSDYKSNTGELFF. In DNA form, the CDR3 reads TGTGCCAGCAGCTCGGACTACAAATCGAACACCGGGGAGCTGTTTTTT.